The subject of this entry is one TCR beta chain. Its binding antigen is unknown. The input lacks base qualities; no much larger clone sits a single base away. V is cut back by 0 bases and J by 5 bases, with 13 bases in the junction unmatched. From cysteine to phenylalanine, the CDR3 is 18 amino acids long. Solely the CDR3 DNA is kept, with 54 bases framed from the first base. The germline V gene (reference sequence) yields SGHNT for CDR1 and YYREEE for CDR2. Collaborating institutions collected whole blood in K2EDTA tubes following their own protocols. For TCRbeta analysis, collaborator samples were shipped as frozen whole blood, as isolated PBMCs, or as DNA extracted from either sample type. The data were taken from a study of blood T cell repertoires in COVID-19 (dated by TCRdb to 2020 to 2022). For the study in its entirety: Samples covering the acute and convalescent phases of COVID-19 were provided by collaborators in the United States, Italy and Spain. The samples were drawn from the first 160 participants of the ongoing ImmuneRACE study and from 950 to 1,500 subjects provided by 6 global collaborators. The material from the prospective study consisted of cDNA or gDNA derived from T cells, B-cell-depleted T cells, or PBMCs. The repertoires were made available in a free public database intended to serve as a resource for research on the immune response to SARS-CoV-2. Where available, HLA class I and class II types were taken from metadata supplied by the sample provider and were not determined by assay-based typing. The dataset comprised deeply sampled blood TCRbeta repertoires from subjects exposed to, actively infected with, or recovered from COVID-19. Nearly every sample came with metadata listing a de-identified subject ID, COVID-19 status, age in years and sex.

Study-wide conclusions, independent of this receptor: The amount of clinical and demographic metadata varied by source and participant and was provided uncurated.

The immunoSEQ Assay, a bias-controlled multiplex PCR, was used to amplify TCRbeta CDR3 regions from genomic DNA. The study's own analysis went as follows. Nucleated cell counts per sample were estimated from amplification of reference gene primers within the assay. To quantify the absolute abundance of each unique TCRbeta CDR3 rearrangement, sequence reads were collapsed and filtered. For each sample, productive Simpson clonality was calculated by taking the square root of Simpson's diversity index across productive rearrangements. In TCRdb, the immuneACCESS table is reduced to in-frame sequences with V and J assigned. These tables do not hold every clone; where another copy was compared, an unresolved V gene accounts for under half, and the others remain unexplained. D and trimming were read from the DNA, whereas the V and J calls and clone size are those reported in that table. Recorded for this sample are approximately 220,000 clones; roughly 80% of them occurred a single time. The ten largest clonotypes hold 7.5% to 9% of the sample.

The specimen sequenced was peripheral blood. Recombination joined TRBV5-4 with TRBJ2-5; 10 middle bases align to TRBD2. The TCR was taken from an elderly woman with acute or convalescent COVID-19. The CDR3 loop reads CASSLVLAGVGTSETQYF. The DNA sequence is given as TGTGCCAGCAGCTTGGTGCTAGCGGGAGTAGGGACAAGTGAGACCCAGTACTTC.